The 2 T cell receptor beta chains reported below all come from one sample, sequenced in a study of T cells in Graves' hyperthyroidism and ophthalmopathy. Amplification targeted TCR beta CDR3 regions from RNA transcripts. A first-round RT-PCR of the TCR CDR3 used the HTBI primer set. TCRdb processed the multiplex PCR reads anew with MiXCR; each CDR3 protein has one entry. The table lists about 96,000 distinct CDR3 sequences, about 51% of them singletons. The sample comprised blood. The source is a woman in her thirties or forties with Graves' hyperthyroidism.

Written as DNA, the CDR3 is TGTGCCACCAGCTATACGGGAGAAGAGACCCAGTACTTC. This translates into CATSYTGEETQYF. This chain joins TRBV15 and TRBJ2-5; perhaps TRBD2 as D (6 bases). The CDR3 loop spans 13 amino acids. Per germline, CDR1 LNHNV and CDR2 YYDKDF (reference sequence). Trimming shortened V by 5 bases and J by 3 bases, and 10 bases separated the two germline ends.

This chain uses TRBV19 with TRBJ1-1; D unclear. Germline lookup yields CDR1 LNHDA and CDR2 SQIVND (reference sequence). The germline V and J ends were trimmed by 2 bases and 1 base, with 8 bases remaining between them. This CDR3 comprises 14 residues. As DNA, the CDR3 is TGTGCCAGTAGTATAAAGGGCCCGAACACTGAAGCTTTCTTT. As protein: CASSIKGPNTEAFF.